Below are 13 T cell receptor beta chains sequenced from a single sample in a study of beta chain features in type 1 diabetes. Study conclusions and caveats: Shortening of TCRB CDR3s, moderate but significant, appeared in all four CD4+ subsets of Type 1 diabetes patients.

All of the isolated RNA was reverse transcribed, so expressed TCRB transcripts were sequenced. Profiling relied on immunoSEQ multiplex PCR, and the TCRdb table lists in-frame clones only, not all of them. The sample yields fewer than 400,000 clones, roughly 8.8% seen once. These TCRs are of unknown antigen specificity. Sequenced material: central memory CD4+ T cells from blood. These receptors were obtained from a man aged 25-45 years with type 1 diabetes.

For this clone: This specimen includes other DNA sequences encoding the same CDR3. The V and J genes are TRBV25-1 and TRBJ2-3, with 14 bases identical to TRBD2. The junction had 3 bases not matched to a gene; V was cut back by 1 base and J by 9 bases. This CDR3 contains 15 residues. Looked up from germline, CDR1 is MGHDK and CDR2 is SYGVNS. CDR3 loop: CASSEWTSGGTTQYF. The CDR3 nucleotides read TGTGCCAGCAGTGAATGGACTAGCGGGGGGACAACGCAGTATTTT.

The rearrangement uses TRBV14 and TRBJ1-1, with D possibly matching TRBD1 (5 bases). CDR1 and CDR2 (germline): SGHDN, FVKESK. This CDR3 contains 13 residues. V was pared by 1 base and J by 10 bases, with 13 bases between. The CDR3 DNA sequence: TGTGCCAGCAGCCAAGCCTCCGACAGCGCAGCTTTCTTT. Translation: CASSQASDSAAFF.

The V gene is TRBV7-2, the J gene TRBJ2-4; TRBD2 aligns across 11 bases. The CDR3 consists of 15 residues. J lost 7 bases, V lost 3 bases, and 5 bases had no gene match. CDR1 and CDR2 from the germline V gene are SGHTA and FQGNSA. The DNA of the CDR3 is TGTGCCAGCAGCTTTAGCGGGGGGGTTGCGAACATTCAGTACTTC. It encodes CASSFSGGVANIQYF.

The chain carries TRBV19 and TRBJ2-2; D remains unclear. V was clipped by 4 bases and J by 4 bases, with 7 bases between them. CDR3 size: 13 residues. In germline, CDR1 is LNHDA, CDR2 SQIVND (reference sequence). As DNA, the CDR3 is TGTGCCAGTAGTAAGATGGGCACCGGGGAGCTGTTTTTT. Its protein is CASSKMGTGELFF.

The rearrangement uses TRBV4-3 and TRBJ2-1; TRBD1 aligns across 9 bases. The junction had 10 bases not matched to a gene; V was cut back by 0 bases and J by 7 bases. The CDR3 has 17 amino acids. Germline values: CDR1 LGHNA, CDR2 YSLEER. The CDR3 is CASSQERTGAPWNEQFF. The CDR3 nucleotides are TGCGCCAGCAGCCAAGAGAGGACAGGGGCCCCTTGGAATGAGCAGTTCTTC.

This clone showed up just a few times. The junction and the germline gene differ at one end; a read error may be behind it. The chain combines TRBV11-2 with TRBJ1-4, with 10 positions matching TRBD1. This CDR3 has 16 amino acids. Germline V gives CDR1 SGHAT, CDR2 FQNNGV. This CDR3 is CASSLDLGTGAEKLFF. CDR3 nucleotides: TGTGCCAGCAGCCTAGACCTCGGGACAGGGGCCGAAAAACTGTTTTTT.

A note on this clone: This specimen includes other DNA sequences encoding the same CDR3. The genes are TRBV19 and TRBJ1-1; D possibly corresponds to TRBD1 (5 bases). Per the germline V gene, CDR1 is LNHDA and CDR2 is SQIVND (reference sequence). Trimming shortened V by 5 bases and J by 1 base, and 11 bases separated the two germline ends. CDR3 length: 14 residues. CDR3: CASSSRRGNTEAFF. The CDR3 DNA follows: TGTGCCAGTAGTTCTCGGAGGGGGAACACTGAAGCTTTCTTT. Looking up the rest from reference TRBV19 and TRBJ1-1 gives the full variable domain: DGGITQSPKYLFRKEGQNVTLSCEQNLNHDAMYWYRQDPGQGLRLIYYSQIVNDFQKGDIAEGYSVSREKKESFPLTVTSAQKNPTAFYLCASSSRRGNTEAFFGQGTRLTVV.

This chain links TRBV6-6 with TRBJ1-1, with unresolved D. Trimming took 7 bases from V and 1 from J, leaving 16 bases between them. The CDR3 is made up of 15 amino acids. CDR1 MNHNY and CDR2 SVGAGI come from the germline V gene (reference sequence). CDR3 in amino acids: CASNLPVAANTEAFF. DNA for the CDR3: TGTGCCAGCAACTTACCGGTCGCAGCGAACACTGAAGCTTTCTTT.

This clone showed up many times. The rearrangement joins TRBV28 to TRBJ2-4, with 9 bases fitting TRBD1. Trimming removed 4 bases from V and 7 bases from J; junction bases left unmatched: 8. CDR3 length equals 15 residues. Germline V lookup: CDR1 MDHEN, CDR2 SYDVKM. DNA of the CDR3: TGTGCCAGCAGTTCCCCTACAGGGGGCCCGAACATTCAGTACTTC. Translating it yields CASSSPTGGPNIQYF. The full variable domain, completed using reference TRBV28 and TRBJ2-4, is DVKVTQSSRYLVKRTGEKVFLECVQDMDHENMFWYRQDPGLGLRLIYFSYDVKMKEKGDIPEGYSVSREKKERFSLILESASTNQTSMYLCASSSPTGGPNIQYFGAGTRLSVL.

The chain joins TRBV7-2 to TRBJ2-3; the match to TRBD2 covers 8 bases. Germline lookup yields CDR1 SGHTA and CDR2 FQGNSA. The CDR3 has 15 residues. V was clipped by 2 bases and J by 2 bases; unmatched bases: 3. CDR3 nucleotides: TGTGCCAGCAGCTTACAGCGGGGGCCCACAGATACGCAGTATTTT. Its translation: CASSLQRGPTDTQYF. The full variable domain, completed using reference TRBV7-2 and TRBJ2-3, is GAGVSQSPSNKVTEKGKDVELRCDPISGHTALYWYRQSLGQGLEFLIYFQGNSAPDKSGLPSDRFSAERTGGSVSTLTIQRTQQEDSAVYLCASSLQRGPTDTQYFGPGTRLTVL.

This chain links TRBV27 with TRBJ1-5; TRBD1 might be the D (6 bases). The CDR3 sequence is 16 residues long. In germline, CDR1 is MNHEY, CDR2 SMNVEV (reference sequence). Trimming left V 4 bases short and J 4 bases short, with 17 bases between. Written as DNA, the CDR3 is TGTGCCAGCAGTTCCACCGGACAGAGGATTAATCAGCCCCAGCATTTT. It specifies CASSSTGQRINQPQHF.

This clone was seen a few times. The genes are TRBV7-8 and TRBJ1-1, with D possibly TRBD1 on 5 matching bases. V gave up 5 bases and J gave up 5 bases, with 18 bases separating them. The CDR3 runs to 15 residues. Germline V gene lookup returns CDR1 SGHVS and CDR2 FQNEAQ. CDR3 nucleotides: TGTGCCAGCAGCCCAAGACAGACGGCGGGGACTGAAGCTTTCTTT. Translation gives CASSPRQTAGTEAFF.

This clone was seen only a few times. The chain recombines TRBV5-1 with TRBJ2-3; D is ambiguous. Trimming removed 2 bases from V and 3 bases from J, with 4 bases in between. CDR3 size: 12 residues. Germline V gene data show CDR1 as SGHRS and CDR2 as YFSETQ. CDR3 sequence (DNA): TGCGCCAGCAGCTTTATGACAGATACGCAGTATTTT. This sequence encodes CASSFMTDTQYF.